This T cell receptor (beta chain) was sequenced in a study of blood T cell repertoires in COVID-19 (TCRdb year 2020). Study-wide context: Samples covering the acute and convalescent phases of COVID-19 were provided by collaborators in the United States, Italy and Spain. The dataset comprised deeply sampled blood TCRbeta repertoires from subjects exposed to, actively infected with, or recovered from COVID-19. Nearly every sample came with metadata listing a de-identified subject ID, COVID-19 status, age in years and sex. A freely available public database, intended as a resource for researchers studying the immune response to SARS-CoV-2, is where the repertoires were released. Samples were obtained from the ongoing ImmuneRACE study (first 160 participants) and from roughly 1,300 subjects provided by 6 global collaborators. Where HLA class I and class II types were available, the types were taken from metadata supplied by the sample provider, not from assay-based typing. The prospective study material was composed of cDNA or gDNA derived from T cells, B-cell-depleted T cells, or PBMCs. Broad study findings and their caveats: How much clinical and demographic metadata was included differed by source and by participant, and the metadata was provided uncurated.

The CDR1 and CDR2 encoded by the germline V gene are MNHEY and SVGAGI. V is cut by 8 bases and J by 0 bases, and the space between the germline ends is 6 bases. Taken from cysteine to phenylalanine, the CDR3 has 12 residues. CDR3 DNA is the only sequence kept; it has 36 bases, read in frame from the first base. With respect to this clone: Its target antigen remains unknown. No qualities accompany the bases; no much larger clone lies one base away.

TCRbeta CDR3 regions were amplified from genomic DNA using the immunoSEQ Assay, a bias-controlled multiplex PCR. Per the authors' processing: The number of nucleated cells in each sample was estimated from the amplification of reference gene primers within the assay. Sequence reads were collapsed and filtered to measure the absolute abundance of every unique TCRbeta CDR3 rearrangement. Productive Simpson clonality was computed per sample as the square root of Simpson's diversity index over productive rearrangements. This immuneACCESS table, as held by TCRdb, lists in-frame sequences with V and J called but not all clones. Of the missing ones, under half trace to an unresolved V gene in checked studies; the others have no known cause. The DNA gave D and trimming, while V, J and clone size come from that table. This sample comprises 60,000 or so clones, 60% to 80% of them detected only once. In total, the top ten clones hold approximately 3% of the sample.

Collaborating institutions collected whole blood in K2EDTA tubes following their own protocols. For TCRbeta analysis, collaborator samples were shipped as frozen whole blood, as isolated PBMCs, or as DNA extracted from either sample type. The chain was built from TRBV6-5 and TRBJ2-3; 6 matching bases give a weak D call of TRBD2. Input material: peripheral blood. The clonotype comes from a man between 60 and 70 years old with acute or convalescent COVID-19. The nucleotides read TGTGCCAGCGGGGGGAGCACAGATACGCAGTATTTT. This translates into CASGGSTDTQYF.